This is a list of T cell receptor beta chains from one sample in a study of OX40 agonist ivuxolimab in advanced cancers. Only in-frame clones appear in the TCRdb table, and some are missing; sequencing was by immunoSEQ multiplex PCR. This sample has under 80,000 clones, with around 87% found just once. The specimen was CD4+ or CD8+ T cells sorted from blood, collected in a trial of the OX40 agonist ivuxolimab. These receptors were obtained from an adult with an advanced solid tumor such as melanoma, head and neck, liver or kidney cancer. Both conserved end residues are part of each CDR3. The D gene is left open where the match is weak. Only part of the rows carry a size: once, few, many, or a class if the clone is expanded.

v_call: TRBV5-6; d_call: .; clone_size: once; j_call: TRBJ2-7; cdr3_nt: TGTGCCAGCAGCTCTCGGGGCAGGGCAGGCGAGCAGTACTTC; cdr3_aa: CASSSRGRAGEQYF
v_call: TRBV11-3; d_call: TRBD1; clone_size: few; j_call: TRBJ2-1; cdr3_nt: TGTGCCAGCAGCTCAGACAGGGATGACTACCTAGAGCAGTTCTTC; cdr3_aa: CASSSDRDDYLEQFF
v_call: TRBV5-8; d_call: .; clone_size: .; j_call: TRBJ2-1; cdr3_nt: TGTGCCAGCAGCTTGGTGGTATTGGCGGGAACTGGTAATGAGCAGTTCTTC; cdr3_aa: CASSLVVLAGTGNEQFF
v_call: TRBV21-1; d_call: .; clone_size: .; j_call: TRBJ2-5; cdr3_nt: TGTGCCAGCGGGGGCACTAGCAGATCGCAAGAGACCCAGTACTTC; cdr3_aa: CASGGTSRSQETQYF
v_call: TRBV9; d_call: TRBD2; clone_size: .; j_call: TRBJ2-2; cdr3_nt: TGTGCCAGCAGCGCCGGACTAGCGGGAGATGGCGGGGAGCTGTTTTTT; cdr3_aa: CASSAGLAGDGGELFF
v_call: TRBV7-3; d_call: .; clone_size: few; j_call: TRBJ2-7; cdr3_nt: TGTGCCAGCAGCTTAGCGGAGGGAGTTGGAAGTCAGTACTTC; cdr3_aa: CASSLAEGVGSQYF
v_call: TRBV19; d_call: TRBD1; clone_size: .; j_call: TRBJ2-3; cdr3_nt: TGTGCCAGTAGTAGATGGGACAGGGGTAGCACAGATACGCAGTATTTT; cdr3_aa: CASSRWDRGSTDTQYF
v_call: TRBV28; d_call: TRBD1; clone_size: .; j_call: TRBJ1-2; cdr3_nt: TGTGCCAGCAGTTCACCGGGGGCAGGGGGCGCCGCTAAGGGCTACACCTTC; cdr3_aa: CASSSPGAGGAAKGYTF
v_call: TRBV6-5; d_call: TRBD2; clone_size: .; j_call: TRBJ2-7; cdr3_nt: TGTGCCAGCAGCCTCGGGGGGAACTACGAGCAGTACTTC; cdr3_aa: CASSLGGNYEQYF
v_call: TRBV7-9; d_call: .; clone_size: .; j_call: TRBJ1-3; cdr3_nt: TGTGCCAGCAGCTTAGCAGGGAGGTCGGGAGGAAACACCATATATTTT; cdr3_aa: CASSLAGRSGGNTIYF
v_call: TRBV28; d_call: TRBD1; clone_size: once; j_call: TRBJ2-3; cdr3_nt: TGTGCCAGCAGTTCACCGGGACAGGGGGCTGGGGCAGATACGCAGTATTTT; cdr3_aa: CASSSPGQGAGADTQYF
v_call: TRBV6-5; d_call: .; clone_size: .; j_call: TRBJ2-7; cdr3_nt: TGTGCCAGCAGTTCCCACGGGGCCTCTAACGAGCAGTACTTC; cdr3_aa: CASSSHGASNEQYF
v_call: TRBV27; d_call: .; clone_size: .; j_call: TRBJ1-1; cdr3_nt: TGTGCCAGCAGTATCCGACAGGTCAAGAACACTGAAGCTTTCTTT; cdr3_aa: CASSIRQVKNTEAFF
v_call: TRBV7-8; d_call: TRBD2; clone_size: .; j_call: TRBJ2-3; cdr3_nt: TGTGCCAGCAGCCCGCGGGAGAACACAGATACGCAGTATTTT; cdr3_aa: CASSPRENTDTQYF
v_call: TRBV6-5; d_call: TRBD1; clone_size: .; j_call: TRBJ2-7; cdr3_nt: TGTGCCAGCAGTTACCGCCGGACAGGGACCTACGAGCAGTACTTC; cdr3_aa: CASSYRRTGTYEQYF
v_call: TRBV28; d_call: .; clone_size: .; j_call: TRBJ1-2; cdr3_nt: TGTGCCAGCAGTTTATCGGGACGGGGCTATGGCTACACCTTC; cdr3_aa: CASSLSGRGYGYTF
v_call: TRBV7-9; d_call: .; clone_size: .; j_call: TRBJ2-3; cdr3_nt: TGTGCCAGCAGCTGGGGCACCACAGATACGCAGTATTTT; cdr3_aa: CASSWGTTDTQYF
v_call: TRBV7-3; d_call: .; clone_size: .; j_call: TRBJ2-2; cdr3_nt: TGTGCCAGCAGCACAACCACACTAGGTTCCGGGGAGCTGTTTTTT; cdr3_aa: CASSTTTLGSGELFF
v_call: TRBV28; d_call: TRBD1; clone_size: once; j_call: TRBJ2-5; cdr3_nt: TGTGCCAGCAGACTACAGGGGCAAGAGACCCAGTACTTC; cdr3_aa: CASRLQGQETQYF
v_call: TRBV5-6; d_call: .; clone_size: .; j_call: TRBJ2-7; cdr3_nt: TGTGCCAGCAGCTTGGCTTACGAGCAGTACTTC; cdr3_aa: CASSLAYEQYF
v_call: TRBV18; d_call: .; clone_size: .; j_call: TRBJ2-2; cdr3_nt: TGTGCCAGCTCACGGCAGGACACCGGGGAGCTGTTTTTT; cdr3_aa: CASSRQDTGELFF
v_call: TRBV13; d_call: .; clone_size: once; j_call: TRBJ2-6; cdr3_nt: TGTGCCAGCATCCGTTCCCAGGGGTGGACCAACGTCCTGACTTTC; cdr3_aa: CASIRSQGWTNVLTF
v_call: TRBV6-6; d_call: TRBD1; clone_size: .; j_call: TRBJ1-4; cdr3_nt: TGTGCCGCCCTGACAGGGGGGAATGAAAAACTGTTTTTT; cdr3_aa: CAALTGGNEKLFF
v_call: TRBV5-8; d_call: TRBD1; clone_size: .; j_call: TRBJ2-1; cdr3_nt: TGTGCCAGCAGCTTGGCTGGGACAGGGGACGATGAGCAGTTCTTC; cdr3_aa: CASSLAGTGDDEQFF
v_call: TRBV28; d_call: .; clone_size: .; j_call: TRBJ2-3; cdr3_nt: TGTGCCAGCAGTTTACTCGGGCCCTCATCTGATACGCAGTATTTT; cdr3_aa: CASSLLGPSSDTQYF